This T cell receptor (beta chain) was documented in a study of T cell repertoires in cytomegalovirus infection. About the study: The public TCR beta signatures pointed to both CMV infection and matching HLA type.

In its sample, this clonotype was seen a few times. Its antigen is unidentified. Overall study findings and caveats: CMV-specific HLA-C-restricted TCR beta clonotypes dominated the ex vivo response. Carriers of CMV plus the relevant HLA were identified by cumulative public TCR beta family frequency.

TCRdb re-derived calls from the reads in MiXCR, one entry per CDR3 protein. Here the sample spans some 300,000 distinct CDR3 sequences, around 9.6% being singletons. The CDR3 spans 20 residues. V lost 6 bases to trimming and J lost 2 bases; unmatched junction nucleotides: 25. Germline loops: CDR1 DFQATT, CDR2 SNEGSKA (reference sequence). This sequence joins TRBV20-1 and TRBJ2-7, with 10 bases aligning to TRBD2. This receptor was obtained from a human donor in good health (CMV status not recorded). Some clones in this sample may be carry-over from other donors' samples. The sequenced material came from PBMCs. The CDR3 sequence: CSANSLTPRISGGLTYEQYF. The CDR3 DNA reads TGCAGTGCCAACTCCCTTACCCCCCGAATTAGCGGGGGGCTCACCTACGAGCAGTACTTC.